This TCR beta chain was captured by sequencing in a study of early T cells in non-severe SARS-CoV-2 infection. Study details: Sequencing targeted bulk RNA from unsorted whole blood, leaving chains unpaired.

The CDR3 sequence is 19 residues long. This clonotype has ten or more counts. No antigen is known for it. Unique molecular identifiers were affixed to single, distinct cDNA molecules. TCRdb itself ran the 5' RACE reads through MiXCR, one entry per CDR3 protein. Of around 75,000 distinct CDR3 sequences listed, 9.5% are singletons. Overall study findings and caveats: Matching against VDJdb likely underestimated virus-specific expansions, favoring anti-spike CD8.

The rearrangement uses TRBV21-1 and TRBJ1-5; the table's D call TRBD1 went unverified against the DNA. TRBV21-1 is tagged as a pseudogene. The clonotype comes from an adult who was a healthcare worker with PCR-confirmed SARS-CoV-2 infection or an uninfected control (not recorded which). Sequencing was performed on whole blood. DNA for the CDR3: TGTGCCAGCACGGGCCGGGACACCCTTAACGCGAAAGGCAATCAGCCCCAGCATTTT. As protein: CASTGRDTLNAKGNQPQHF.